Presented here are 28 T cell receptor beta chains from one specimen sequenced in a study of blood T cell repertoires in COVID-19. This table comes from immunoSEQ multiplex PCR, and its TCRdb copy is limited to in-frame clones, with some not included. The profile shows approximately 300,000 clones, about 82% of them singletons. The sample comprised peripheral blood. The receptors were sampled from a woman between 45 and 65 years old with acute or convalescent COVID-19.

The chain has TRBV5-1 and TRBJ1-4; 8 bases line up with TRBD1. The trim removed 0 bases at V and 10 bases at J, leaving 2 bases unmatched. Germline CDR1 SGHRS, CDR2 YFSETQ. The CDR3 covers 13 residues. The CDR3: CASSLGQGSKLFF. CDR3 coding DNA: TGCGCCAGCAGCTTGGGACAGGGGTCAAAACTGTTTTTT.

The genes are TRBV7-9 and TRBJ2-4; TRBD1 agrees at 8 bases. The CDR3 extends over 18 amino acids. J lost 0 bases, V lost 5 bases, and 12 bases had no gene match. Germline V lookup: CDR1 SEHNR, CDR2 FQNEAQ (reference sequence). CDR3 nucleotides: TGTGCCAGCAGCCGAGGGACAGGAATTCTCCTAGCCAAAAACATTCAGTACTTC. This translates into CASSRGTGILLAKNIQYF.

J is TRBJ2-1 and V is TRBV18, with a tentative D call TRBD2 (7 bases). The V end was cut by 3 bases, the J end by 0 bases, with 15 bases between. This CDR3 region has 17 residues. Germline V gene sequence: CDR1 KGHSH, CDR2 LQKENI. The CDR3 here is CASSPPGGGSSYNEQFF. The CDR3 DNA reads TGTGCCAGCTCACCCCCGGGGGGCGGGAGCTCCTACAATGAGCAGTTCTTC.

The V and J genes are TRBV9 and TRBJ2-7; TRBD2 aligns across 8 bases. Germline V gene sequence: CDR1 SGDLS, CDR2 YYNGEE. V lost 0 bases, J lost 4 bases, and 9 bases stayed unmatched. The CDR3 has 16 residues. In nucleotides, the CDR3 is TGTGCCAGCAGCGTAGGTATTAGCGGGAATGGATACGAGCAGTACTTC. Translating it yields CASSVGISGNGYEQYF. Drawing the rest from reference TRBV9 and TRBJ2-7, the complete variable domain is DSGVTQTPKHLITATGQRVTLRCSPRSGDLSVYWYQQSLDQGLQFLIQYYNGEERAKGNILERFSAQQFPDLHSELNLSSLELGDSALYFCASSVGISGNGYEQYFGPGTRLTVT.

For this clone: At one boundary the junction diverges from the germline segment, which might be a read error. Other DNA sequences in this specimen translate into the identical CDR3. The chain uses TRBV7-7 and TRBJ2-7; 7 bases are shared with TRBD1. The CDR3 is made up of 14 amino acids. CDR1 and CDR2 (germline): SSHAT, FNYEAQ (reference sequence). The CDR3 loop is CASSRDRGSYEQYF. CDR3 DNA: TGTGCTAGCAGCCGGGACAGAGGATCCTACGAGCAGTACTTC.

J is TRBJ1-4 and V is TRBV15, with 12 bases fitting TRBD1. CDR3 length: 15 residues. With 6 bases clipped from V and 8 bases from J, the junction kept 7 bases outside the gene matches. Germline V lookup: CDR1 LNHNV, CDR2 YYDKDF (reference sequence). CDR3: CATRRGQGAGEKLFF. CDR3 nucleotide sequence: TGTGCCACCAGAAGGGGACAGGGGGCTGGAGAAAAACTGTTTTTT.

The chain combines TRBV18 with TRBJ1-1; TRBD1 is a possible D gene (6 bases). The CDR3 has 14 residues. CDR1 is KGHSH and CDR2 is LQKENI in the germline V gene. With 2 bases removed from V and 1 base from J, the gap between germline ends came to 8 bases. CDR3 in amino acids: CASSPLQGNTEAFF. The DNA of the CDR3 is TGTGCCAGCTCACCATTACAGGGGAACACTGAAGCTTTCTTT.

The V gene is TRBV7-3, the J gene TRBJ1-2; 7 bases match TRBD1. The CDR3 totals 13 residues. With V trimmed by 1 base and J by 6 bases, 2 bases remained unmatched. The germline gives CDR1 SGHTA, CDR2 FQGTGA. The CDR3 DNA reads TGTGCCAGCAGCTTAAGCGGGACAGATGGCTACACCTTC. It codes for CASSLSGTDGYTF.

This chain links TRBV19 with TRBJ1-3; 8 bases are shared with TRBD1. This CDR3 has 14 residues. CDR1 is LNHDA and CDR2 is SQIVND in the germline V gene (reference sequence). The V and J ends lost 4 bases and 4 bases, in that order; junction bases with no gene match: 3. CDR3 residues: CASSTQGEGNTIYF. The CDR3 coding sequence is TGTGCCAGTAGTACACAGGGGGAAGGAAACACCATATATTTT.

DNA for the CDR3: TGTGCCAGCTCACCGTCAAGCAATCAGCCCCAGCATTTT. It specifies CASSPSSNQPQHF. This chain connects TRBV18 to TRBJ1-5; D is uncertain. CDR1 KGHSH and CDR2 LQKENI come from the germline V gene. V shed 3 bases and J shed 1 base, with 4 bases lying between them. This CDR3 spans 13 amino acids.

This sequence joins TRBV9 and TRBJ2-1; D is perhaps TRBD1 (5 bases). Trimming stripped 1 base from V and 5 bases from J, with 16 bases between. This CDR3 spans 16 amino acids. CDR1 is SGDLS, CDR2 YYNGEE, per germline. The CDR3 DNA is TGTGCCAGCAGCGTACTCGGGCAGGGAAACGACAATGAGCAGTTCTTC. Amino acids: CASSVLGQGNDNEQFF.

This chain joins TRBV5-1 and TRBJ2-5; possible D gene TRBD1, 6 bases. This CDR3 region has 15 residues. From germline, CDR1 is SGHRS and CDR2 YFSETQ. V was pared by 1 base and J by 1 base, with 11 bases between. Here the CDR3 reads CASSLIGTLQETQYF. The CDR3 DNA reads TGCGCCAGCAGCTTGATTGGGACACTCCAAGAGACCCAGTACTTC.

This clone was detected only once. The V gene is TRBV5-1, the J gene TRBJ2-7, with unresolved D. Germline V gene sequence: CDR1 SGHRS, CDR2 YFSETQ. V dropped 0 bases and J dropped 1 base, with 5 bases sitting between them. The CDR3 runs 13 residues. The CDR3, as DNA: TGCGCCAGCAGCTTGGCCCAATCCTACGAGCAGTACTTC. Translated, it gives CASSLAQSYEQYF.

The sample holds one count of this clone. This rearrangement joins TRBV27 to TRBJ1-4; unclear D gene. Germline CDR1 is MNHEY and CDR2 is SMNVEV (reference sequence). This CDR3 spans 14 amino acids. V lost 3 bases, J lost 10 bases, and 15 bases lay in between. CDR3 sequence reads: CASSLVAQVGKLFF. Written as DNA, the CDR3 is TGTGCCAGCAGTTTGGTGGCCCAGGTCGGAAAACTGTTTTTT.

The chain couples TRBV18 to TRBJ1-1; 11 bases agree with TRBD1. Trimming removed 6 bases from V and 4 bases from J; junction bases left unmatched: 10. Germline V gene data show CDR1 as KGHSH and CDR2 as LQKENI. This CDR3 comprises 16 residues. The CDR3 spells CASSQGPGTGGTEAFF. The CDR3 DNA is TGTGCCAGCTCCCAAGGCCCCGGGACAGGGGGCACTGAAGCTTTCTTT.

The V call is TRBV5-1, the J call TRBJ2-5; 13 bases are a match to TRBD2. Germline V gene sequence: CDR1 SGHRS, CDR2 YFSETQ. There are 15 residues in the CDR3. V gave up 0 bases and J gave up 4 bases; unmatched junction bases: 0. CDR3 sequence reads: CASSLGTSGGETQYF. The CDR3 region has the DNA TGCGCCAGCAGCTTGGGGACTAGCGGGGGAGAGACCCAGTACTTC.

The J gene is TRBJ1-3, the V gene TRBV5-5; the D gene is possibly TRBD1 (6 bases). Germline CDR1 and CDR2: SGHKS and YYEKEE (reference sequence). The CDR3 has 15 residues. Trimming left V 0 bases short and J 2 bases short, with 9 bases between. The CDR3 region is CASSLVGGTGNTIYF. The CDR3 coding sequence is TGTGCCAGCAGCTTGGTAGGGGGTACTGGAAACACCATATATTTT.

In its sample, this clone was seen a few times. The V gene is TRBV4-3, the J gene TRBJ1-5; D gene uncertain. V was pared by 1 base and J by 11 bases, with 15 bases between. From germline, CDR1 is LGHNA and CDR2 YSLEER. CDR3 length: 14 amino acids. CDR3 residues: CASSQARGVPAQHF. CDR3 coding DNA: TGCGCCAGCAGCCAAGCCCGCGGGGTTCCAGCCCAGCATTTT.

The rearrangement uses TRBV19 and TRBJ1-1; D remains unclear. This CDR3 region has 16 residues. Trimming stripped 6 bases from V and 10 bases from J, with 27 bases between. Germline CDR1 is LNHDA and CDR2 is SQIVND (reference sequence). The CDR3 protein is CASSVNSGIPRSGAFF. DNA of the CDR3: TGTGCCAGTAGCGTAAACAGCGGTATCCCCCGTAGTGGAGCTTTCTTT. Supplemented by reference TRBV19 and TRBJ1-1, the full variable domain reads DGGITQSPKYLFRKEGQNVTLSCEQNLNHDAMYWYRQDPGQGLRLIYYSQIVNDFQKGDIAEGYSVSREKKESFPLTVTSAQKNPTAFYLCASSVNSGIPRSGAFFGQGTRLTVV.

The chain joins TRBV4-1 to TRBJ2-7, with a possible D match to TRBD1 (5 bases). V lost 4 bases and J 2 bases, leaving 9 bases between the germline ends. This CDR3 comprises 13 residues. Looked up from germline, CDR1 is MGHRA and CDR2 is YSYEKL. Here the CDR3 DNA reads TGCGCCAGCAGCCGGACAAGGACCTACGAGCAGTACTTC. It is translated as CASSRTRTYEQYF.

The chain links TRBV10-1 to TRBJ2-7; TRBD2 matches 7 bases. Germline V gives CDR1 WNHNN, CDR2 SYGVQD (reference sequence). The J segment lost 2 bases and the V segment lost 2 bases, leaving 9 bases of the junction unmatched. The length of the CDR3 is 16 residues. The CDR3 protein is CASSELRGGRTYEQYF. In nucleotides, the CDR3 is TGCGCCAGCAGTGAGCTTAGGGGAGGGCGGACCTACGAGCAGTACTTC.

The V and J genes are TRBV30 and TRBJ1-2; 11 nucleotides align to TRBD1. The CDR3 loop spans 13 amino acids. The trim removed 3 bases at V and 7 bases at J, leaving 4 bases unmatched. Germline V gives CDR1 GTSNPN, CDR2 SVGIG (reference sequence). The CDR3 loop is CAWSSDRGLGYTF. The CDR3 DNA sequence: TGTGCCTGGAGCTCGGACAGGGGGCTTGGCTACACCTTC. Filled out from reference TRBV30 and TRBJ1-2, the complete variable domain reads SQTIHQWPATLVQPVGSPLSLECTVEGTSNPNLYWYRQAAGRGLQLLFYSVGIGQISSEVPQNLSASRPQDRQFILSSKKLLLSDSGFYLCAWSSDRGLGYTFGSGTRLTVV.

The chain is built from TRBV29-1 and TRBJ1-2; tentative D call: TRBD1 (6 bases). Trimming removed 3 bases at V and 8 bases at J, with 16 bases between. Germline V gene data show CDR1 as SQVTM and CDR2 as ANQGSEA. The CDR3 has 13 residues. The chain's CDR3 is CSVDRGGGGGYTF. CDR3 bases: TGCAGCGTTGACCGCGGGGGCGGAGGCGGCTACACCTTC.

This clone was seen a single time. The chain is built from TRBV27 and TRBJ1-2; D remains unclear. CDR3 length: 14 amino acids. V shed 5 bases and J shed 3 bases, with 13 bases lying between them. CDR1 is MNHEY, CDR2 SMNVEV, per germline (reference sequence). The CDR3 is CASSPAGGHYGYTF. The CDR3 region has the DNA TGTGCCAGCAGTCCCGCCGGCGGGCACTATGGCTACACCTTC.

This clone showed up just once. This chain's CDR3 is CASGTTDTQYF. Written as DNA, the CDR3 is TGTGCCAGCGGCACCACAGATACGCAGTATTTT. The chain combines TRBV2 with TRBJ2-3; D is unresolved. There are 11 residues in the CDR3. Germline CDR1 reads SNHLY; CDR2 reads FYNNEI. Trimming removed 8 bases at V and 2 bases at J, with 5 bases between.

The chain carries TRBV6-6 and TRBJ2-3; D is perhaps TRBD2 (5 bases). This CDR3 is built from 14 residues. With 7 bases removed from V and 5 bases from J, the gap between germline ends came to 16 bases. Germline values: CDR1 MNHNY, CDR2 SVGAGI (reference sequence). CDR3 amino acids: CASTPSGFLDTQYF. The CDR3 bases are TGTGCCAGCACTCCCTCGGGGTTTTTAGATACGCAGTATTTT.

V gene TRBV14 combines with J gene TRBJ1-4; the D is unclear. Germline CDR1 is SGHDN and CDR2 is FVKESK. There are 14 residues in the CDR3. V gave up 4 bases and J gave up 7 bases, with 13 bases separating them. In DNA form, the CDR3 reads TGTGCCAGCAGCCCTGTTGGGAGGACTGAAAAACTGTTTTTT. This codes for CASSPVGRTEKLFF.

Written as DNA, the CDR3 is TGTGCCACCAGTGAGGCTGGACTAGCGGTAGGCCCTGGGGCCAACGTCCTGACTTTC. It encodes CATSEAGLAVGPGANVLTF. The chain has TRBV24-1 and TRBJ2-6, with 10 bases matching TRBD2. The CDR3 spans 19 residues. V was clipped by 4 bases and J by 2 bases; unmatched bases: 10. Germline CDR1 and CDR2: KGHDR and SFDVKD.